This T cell receptor (beta chain) is drawn from a study of blood T cell repertoires in COVID-19. Overall study: Material from acute and convalescent COVID-19 was sourced from the United States, Italy and Spain. PBMCs, B-cell-depleted T cells, or T cells provided the cDNA or gDNA that made up the material.

The study assigned cohorts using participant-reported clinical history. The study recruited exposed participants who had met a COVID-19 case within 2 weeks before entry. Using immunoSEQ multiplex PCR, the repertoire was profiled, and TCRdb retains in-frame clones only, with some absent. The sample records about 190,000 clones, roughly 84% being singletons. The CDR3 covers 14 residues. V dropped 4 bases and J dropped 4; count of bases not matched to a gene: 8. The germline CDR1 and CDR2 sequences are SQVTM and ANQGSEA. The sequenced sample consisted of PBMCs or T cells enriched from blood (not recorded which). This clonotype was obtained from a woman aged 30 to 39 who had been exposed to COVID-19. The V gene is TRBV29-1, the J gene TRBJ1-2; TRBD1 matches 8 bases. The CDR3 here is CSVADRDNGYGYTF. CDR3 DNA sequence: TGCAGCGTTGCGGACAGGGATAACGGCTATGGCTACACCTTC.